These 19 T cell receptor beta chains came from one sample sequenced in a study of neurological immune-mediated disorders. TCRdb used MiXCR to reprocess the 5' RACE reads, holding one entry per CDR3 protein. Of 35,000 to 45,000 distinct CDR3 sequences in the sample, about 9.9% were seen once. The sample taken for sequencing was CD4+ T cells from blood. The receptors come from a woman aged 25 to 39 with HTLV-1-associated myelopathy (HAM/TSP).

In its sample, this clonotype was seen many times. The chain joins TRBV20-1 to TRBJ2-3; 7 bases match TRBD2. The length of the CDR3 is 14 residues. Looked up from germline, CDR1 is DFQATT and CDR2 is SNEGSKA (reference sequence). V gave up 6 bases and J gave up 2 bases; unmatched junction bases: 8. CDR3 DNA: TGCAGTGCGGGGAGGGGAACTAACACAGATACGCAGTATTTT. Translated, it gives CSAGRGTNTDTQYF.

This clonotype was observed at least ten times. DNA for the CDR3: TGCGCCAGCAGCTTGGTCAAGGGCGGCAGGGGTGAAAAACTGTTTTTT. Translating it yields CASSLVKGGRGEKLFF. The rearrangement links TRBV5-1 to TRBJ1-4, with a weak D call TRBD1 (6 bases). Trimming took off 0 bases at V and 7 bases at J, with 16 bases between the two ends. The CDR3 is 16 residues long. Germline loops: CDR1 SGHRS, CDR2 YFSETQ. The whole variable domain, filled in from reference TRBV5-1 and TRBJ1-4, reads KAGVTQTPRYLIKTRGQQVTLSCSPISGHRSVSWYQQTPGQGLQFLFEYFSETQRNKGNFPGRFSGRQFSNSRSEMNVSTLELGDSALYLCASSLVKGGRGEKLFFGSGTQLSVL.

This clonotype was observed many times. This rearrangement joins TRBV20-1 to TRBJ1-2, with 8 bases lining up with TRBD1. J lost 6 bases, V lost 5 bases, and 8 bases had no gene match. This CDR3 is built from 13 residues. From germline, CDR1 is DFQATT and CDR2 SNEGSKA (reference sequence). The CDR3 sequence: CSALQGDRHGYTF. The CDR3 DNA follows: TGCAGTGCTTTACAGGGGGACAGGCATGGCTACACCTTC.

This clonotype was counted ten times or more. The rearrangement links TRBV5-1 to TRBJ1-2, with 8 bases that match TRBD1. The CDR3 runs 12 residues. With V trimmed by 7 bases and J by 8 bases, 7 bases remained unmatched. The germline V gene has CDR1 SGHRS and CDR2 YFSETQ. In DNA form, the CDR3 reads TGCGCCAGCGGTATGGACAGGGCCGGCTACACCTTC. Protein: CASGMDRAGYTF.

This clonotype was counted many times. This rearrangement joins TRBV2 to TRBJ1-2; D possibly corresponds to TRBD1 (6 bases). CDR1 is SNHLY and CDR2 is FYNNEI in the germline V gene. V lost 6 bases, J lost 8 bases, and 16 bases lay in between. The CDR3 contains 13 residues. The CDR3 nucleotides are TGTGCCAGCAGCGGGGGGGGGCTTTTGGGCTACACCTTC. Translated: CASSGGGLLGYTF. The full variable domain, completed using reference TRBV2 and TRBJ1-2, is EPEVTQTPSHQVTQMGQEVILRCVPISNHLYFYWYRQILGQKVEFLVSFYNNEISEKSEIFDDQFSVERPDGSNFTLKIRSTKLEDSAMYFCASSGGGLLGYTFGSGTRLTVV.

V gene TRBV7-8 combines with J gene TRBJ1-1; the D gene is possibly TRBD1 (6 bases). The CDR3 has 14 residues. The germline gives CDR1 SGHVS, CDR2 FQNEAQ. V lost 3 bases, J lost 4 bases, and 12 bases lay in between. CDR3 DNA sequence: TGTGCCAGCAGCTTGGGGGCCGGGGGCACTGAAGCTTTCTTT. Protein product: CASSLGAGGTEAFF.

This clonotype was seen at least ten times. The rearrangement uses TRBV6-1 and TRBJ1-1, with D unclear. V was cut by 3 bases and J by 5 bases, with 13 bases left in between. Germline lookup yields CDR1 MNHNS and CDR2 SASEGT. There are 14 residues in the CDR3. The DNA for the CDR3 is TGTGCCAGCAGTGATTTAGCGGTGAGAACTGAAGCTTTCTTT. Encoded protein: CASSDLAVRTEAFF.

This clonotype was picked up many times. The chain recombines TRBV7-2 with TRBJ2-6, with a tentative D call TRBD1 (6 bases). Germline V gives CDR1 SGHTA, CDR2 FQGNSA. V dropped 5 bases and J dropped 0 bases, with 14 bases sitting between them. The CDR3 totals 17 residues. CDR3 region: CASSPQGMLSGANVLTF. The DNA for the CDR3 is TGTGCCAGCAGCCCCCAGGGGATGCTCTCTGGGGCCAACGTCCTGACTTTC.

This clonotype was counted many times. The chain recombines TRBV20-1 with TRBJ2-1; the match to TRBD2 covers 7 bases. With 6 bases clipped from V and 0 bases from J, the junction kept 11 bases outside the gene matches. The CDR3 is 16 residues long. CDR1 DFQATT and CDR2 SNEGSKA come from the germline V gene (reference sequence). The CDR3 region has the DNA TGCAGTGCCATCCTCAGCGGGGTCAACTCCTACAATGAGCAGTTCTTC. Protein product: CSAILSGVNSYNEQFF.

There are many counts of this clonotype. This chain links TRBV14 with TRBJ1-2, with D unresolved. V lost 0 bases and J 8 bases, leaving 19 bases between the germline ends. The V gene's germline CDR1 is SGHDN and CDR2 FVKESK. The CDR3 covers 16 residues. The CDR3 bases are TGTGCCAGCAGCCAAGATTCCCCAGCCCTTACCGCCGGCTACACCTTC. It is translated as CASSQDSPALTAGYTF.

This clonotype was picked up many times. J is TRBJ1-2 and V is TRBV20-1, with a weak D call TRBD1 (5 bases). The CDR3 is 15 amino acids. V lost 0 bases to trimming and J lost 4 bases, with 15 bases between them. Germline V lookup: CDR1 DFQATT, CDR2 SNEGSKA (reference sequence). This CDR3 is CSARDNNRPTYGYTF. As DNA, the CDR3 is TGCAGTGCTAGAGATAACAACAGGCCTACCTATGGCTACACCTTC.

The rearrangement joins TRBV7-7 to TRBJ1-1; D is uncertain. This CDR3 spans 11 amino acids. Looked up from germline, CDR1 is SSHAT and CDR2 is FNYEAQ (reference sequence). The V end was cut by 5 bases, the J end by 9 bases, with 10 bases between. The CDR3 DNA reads TGTGCCAGCAGCCCATTCCATAAAGCTTTCTTT. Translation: CASSPFHKAFF.

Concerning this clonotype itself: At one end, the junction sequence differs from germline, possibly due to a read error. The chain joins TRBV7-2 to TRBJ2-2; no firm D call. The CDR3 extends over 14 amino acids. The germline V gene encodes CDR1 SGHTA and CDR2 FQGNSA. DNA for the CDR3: TGTGCCAGCAGATCCTCCCCCAGCACCGTGGAGCTGTTTTTT. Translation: CASRSSPSTVELFF. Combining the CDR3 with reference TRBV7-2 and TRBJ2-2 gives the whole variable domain GAGVSQSPSNKVTEKGKDVELRCDPISGHTALYWYRQSLGQGLEFLIYFQGNSAPDKSGLPSDRFSAERTGGSVSTLTIQRTQQEDSAVYLCASRSSPSTVELFFGEGSRLTVL.

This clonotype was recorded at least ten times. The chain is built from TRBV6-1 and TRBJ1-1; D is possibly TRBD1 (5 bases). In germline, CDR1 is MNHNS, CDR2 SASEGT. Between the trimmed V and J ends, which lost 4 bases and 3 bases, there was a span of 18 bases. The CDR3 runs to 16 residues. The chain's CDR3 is CASSVPYTGLDTEAFF. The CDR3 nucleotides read TGTGCCAGCAGTGTCCCTTATACAGGTTTGGACACTGAAGCTTTCTTT.

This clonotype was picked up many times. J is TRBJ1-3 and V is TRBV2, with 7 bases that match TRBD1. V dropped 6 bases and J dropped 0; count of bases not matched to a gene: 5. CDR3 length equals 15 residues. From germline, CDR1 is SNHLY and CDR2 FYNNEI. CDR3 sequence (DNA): TGTGCCAGCAGGGGGGACAGCTACTCTGGAAACACCATATATTTT. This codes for CASRGDSYSGNTIYF.

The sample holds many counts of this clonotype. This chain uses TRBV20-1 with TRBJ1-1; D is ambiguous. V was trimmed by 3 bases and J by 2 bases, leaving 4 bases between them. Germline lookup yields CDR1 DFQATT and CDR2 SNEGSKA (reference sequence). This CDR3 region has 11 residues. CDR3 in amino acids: CSARVNTEAFF. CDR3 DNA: TGCAGTGCTAGGGTAAACACTGAAGCTTTCTTT.

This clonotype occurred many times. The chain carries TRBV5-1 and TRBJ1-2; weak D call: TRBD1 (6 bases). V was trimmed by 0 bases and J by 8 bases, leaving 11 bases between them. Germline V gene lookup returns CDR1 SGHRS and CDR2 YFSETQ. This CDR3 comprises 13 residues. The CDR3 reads CASSLGQGKGYTF. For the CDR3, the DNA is TGCGCCAGCAGCTTGGGGCAGGGGAAGGGCTACACCTTC.

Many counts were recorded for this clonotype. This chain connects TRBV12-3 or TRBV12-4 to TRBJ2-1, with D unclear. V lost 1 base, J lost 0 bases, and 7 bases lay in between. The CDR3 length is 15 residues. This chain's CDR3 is CASSLGMSSYNEQFF. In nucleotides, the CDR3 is TGTGCCAGCAGTTTAGGAATGAGCTCCTACAATGAGCAGTTCTTC.

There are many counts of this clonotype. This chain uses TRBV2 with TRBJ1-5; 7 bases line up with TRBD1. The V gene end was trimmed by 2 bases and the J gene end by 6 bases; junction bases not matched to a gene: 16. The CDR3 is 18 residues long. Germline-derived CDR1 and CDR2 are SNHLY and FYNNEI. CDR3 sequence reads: CASSERKGSGGIGQPQHF. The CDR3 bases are TGTGCCAGCAGTGAAAGGAAGGGGTCAGGGGGGATAGGTCAGCCCCAGCATTTT.